The present T cell receptor beta chain was sequenced within a study of blood T cells in healthy people across ages. About the research overall: Per two T cells, about one barcoded beta molecule was captured through template switching.

For the second PCR, which ran for about 6 to 11 cycles, a sample-barcoded 5' primer and a J-beta primer mix were used. Each cDNA molecule was tagged by a template-switch adaptor that had 12 random nucleotides. TCRdb ran MiXCR on the 5' RACE reads and lists one entry per CDR3 protein. The sample has 450,000 to 700,000 distinct CDR3 sequences; 25% to 30% are singletons. PBMCs numbering at least 7 million were isolated per sample. This TCR was sampled from a woman in her 70s in good health. Material for sequencing was blood.

CDR3 region: CSARAETYEQYF. The DNA of the CDR3 is TGCAGTGCTAGAGCGGAAACCTACGAGCAGTACTTC. The gene calls are TRBV20-1 and TRBJ2-7; D remains ambiguous. In germline, CDR1 is DFQATT, CDR2 SNEGSKA (reference sequence). The CDR3 is 12 amino acids. V gave up 1 base and J gave up 2 bases, with 6 bases separating them.